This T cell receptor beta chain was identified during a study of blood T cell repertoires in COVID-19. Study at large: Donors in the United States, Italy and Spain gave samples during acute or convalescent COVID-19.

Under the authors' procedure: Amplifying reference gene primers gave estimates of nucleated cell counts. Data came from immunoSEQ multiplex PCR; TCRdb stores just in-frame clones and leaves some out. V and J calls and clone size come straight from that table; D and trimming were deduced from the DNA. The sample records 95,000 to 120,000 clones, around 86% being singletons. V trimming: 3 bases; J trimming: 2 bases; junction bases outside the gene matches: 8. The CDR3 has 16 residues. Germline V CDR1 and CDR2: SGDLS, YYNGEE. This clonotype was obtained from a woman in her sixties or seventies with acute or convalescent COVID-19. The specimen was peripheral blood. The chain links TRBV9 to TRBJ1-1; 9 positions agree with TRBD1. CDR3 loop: CASSDRQGGGNTEAFF. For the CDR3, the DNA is TGTGCCAGCAGCGACAGACAGGGGGGAGGTAACACTGAAGCTTTCTTT.